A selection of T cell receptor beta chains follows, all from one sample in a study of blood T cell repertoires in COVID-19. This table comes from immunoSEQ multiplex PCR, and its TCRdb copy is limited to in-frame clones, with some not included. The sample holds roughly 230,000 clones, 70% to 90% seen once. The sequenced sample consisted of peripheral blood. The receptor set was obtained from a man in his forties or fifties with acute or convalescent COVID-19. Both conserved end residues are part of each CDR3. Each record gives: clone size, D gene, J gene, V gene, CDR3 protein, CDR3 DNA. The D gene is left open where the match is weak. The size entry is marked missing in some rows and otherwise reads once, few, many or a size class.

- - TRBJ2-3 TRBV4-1 CASSQDPGSQTDTQYF TGCGCCAGCAGCCAAGATCCAGGGTCTCAGACAGATACGCAGTATTTT
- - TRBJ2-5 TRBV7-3 CASSQGGAVRETQYF TGTGCCAGCAGCCAGGGCGGGGCCGTCCGAGAGACCCAGTACTTC
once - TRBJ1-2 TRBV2 CASSEDRVNYGYTF TGTGCCAGCAGTGAAGACAGGGTAAACTATGGCTACACCTTC
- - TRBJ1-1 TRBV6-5 CASSSWGRTEAFF TGTGCCAGCAGTTCCTGGGGGCGGACTGAAGCTTTCTTT
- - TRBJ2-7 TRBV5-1 CASSLGGASSYEQYF TGCGCCAGCAGCTTGGGCGGAGCGAGCTCCTACGAGCAGTACTTC
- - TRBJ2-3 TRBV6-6 CASGPGGTDTQYF TGTGCCAGCGGCCCGGGGGGCACAGATACGCAGTATTTT
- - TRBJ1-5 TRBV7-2 CASSLYLYPLAQGSQPQHF TGTGCCAGCAGCTTATATTTATACCCACTCGCACAGGGCAGTCAGCCCCAGCATTTT
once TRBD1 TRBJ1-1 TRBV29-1 CSVELGQGGTEAFF TGCAGCGTTGAATTGGGACAGGGGGGCACTGAAGCTTTCTTT
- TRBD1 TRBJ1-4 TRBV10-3 CASSTGATNEKLFF TGTGCCAGTTCTACAGGGGCAACTAATGAAAAACTGTTTTTT
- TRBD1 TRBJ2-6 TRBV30 CAATLGQGISGANVLTF TGTGCAGCAACACTGGGACAGGGTATTTCTGGGGCCAACGTCCTGACTTTC
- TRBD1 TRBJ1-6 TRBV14 CASSHPTGRNSPLHF TGTGCCAGCAGCCACCCGACAGGGCGGAATTCACCCCTCCACTTT
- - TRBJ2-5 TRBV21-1 CASSKALCSSGGVSGKETQYF TGTGCCAGCAGCAAAGCGCTTTGTAGTAGTGGGGGGGTTAGCGGGAAAGAGACCCAGTACTTC
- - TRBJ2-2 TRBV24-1 CATSDRATGELFF TGTGCCACCAGTGATCGCGCAACCGGGGAGCTGTTTTTT
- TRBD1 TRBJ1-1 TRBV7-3 CASSPQGANTEAFF TGTGCCAGCAGCCCGCAGGGGGCGAACACTGAAGCTTTCTTT